Below are 4 T cell receptor beta chains sequenced from a single sample in a study of T cells in Graves' hyperthyroidism and ophthalmopathy. TCR beta CDR3 sequences were amplified from RNA transcripts. Using the HTBI primer set, a first-round RT-PCR was run on the TCR CDR3. MiXCR was run by TCRdb on the multiplex PCR reads, yielding one entry per CDR3 protein. The data contain roughly 700,000 distinct CDR3 sequences, around 15% of them singletons. Sequenced sample: blood. These receptors were collected from a woman between 18 and 29 years old with Graves' hyperthyroidism.

This clonotype was recorded a few times. The J gene is TRBJ2-2, the V gene TRBV29-1; D might be TRBD2 (6 bases). The length of the CDR3 is 19 residues. Germline CDR1 is SQVTM and CDR2 is ANQGSEA. V lost 2 bases to trimming and J lost 0 bases, with 22 bases between them. CDR3 nucleotides: TGCAGCGTTGAAAGTCGAGTCAGTACTAGCCCCCCGAACACCGGGGAGCTGTTTTTT. It specifies CSVESRVSTSPPNTGELFF.

This clonotype occurred many times. J is TRBJ1-1 and V is TRBV27; no definite D call. V was clipped by 2 bases and J by 4 bases, with 14 bases between them. CDR1 is MNHEY, CDR2 SMNVEV, per germline (reference sequence). The CDR3 has 15 residues. The CDR3 sequence is CASSLRPTKGTEAFF. The DNA of the CDR3 is TGTGCCAGCAGTTTACGGCCCACCAAGGGCACTGAAGCTTTCTTT.

There are a few counts of this clonotype. The chain recombines TRBV4-2 with TRBJ2-3, with 14 bases fitting TRBD2. V lost 1 base and J lost 7; bases outside the gene matches: 7. This CDR3 spans 17 amino acids. CDR1 is LGHNA and CDR2 is YNFKEQ in the germline V gene. The CDR3 DNA sequence: TGTGCCAGCAGCCAAGTGACTAGCGGGAGGGCCGTATATACGCAGTATTTT. Its protein product is CASSQVTSGRAVYTQYF.

This sequence joins TRBV27 and TRBJ2-3, with 8 bases aligning to TRBD1. The V gene's germline CDR1 is MNHEY and CDR2 SMNVEV (reference sequence). Trimming cost V 5 bases and J 4 bases; bases outside gene matches: 5. The CDR3 is made up of 14 amino acids. In nucleotides, the CDR3 is TGTGCCAGCAGTCTCAGGGGGCGCCCAGATACGCAGTATTTT. Its translation is CASSLRGRPDTQYF.